This entry concerns a single T cell receptor (beta chain). This clone was recorded once. Its recognized antigen is unknown. There are no base qualities to consult, and no much larger clone falls within one base. This record comes from a study of shared clonotypes between healthy human individuals (dated by TCRdb to the early 2020s). About the investigation overall: The cohort comprised a couple of women and three men aged 18 to 49 years. Per donor, three plates each were used for CD4 naive and CD4 memory, two for CD8 naive, and one for CD8 memory. To estimate repertoire size and how much clonotypes are shared between individuals, the study performed deep sequencing of blood TCR repertoires from a few healthy adults. Libraries were prepared and TCR repertoires were sequenced by different laboratories using diverse techniques, in order to increase sequencing depth and limit assay-specific biases. Each donor's leukapheresis produced roughly between roughly 0.85 and 9.5 billion PBMCs.

The donors were healthy, HIV-negative adults who had no recently reported acute infections or vaccinations. Every donor was a Caucasian adult residing in Nashville, Tennessee, USA. Magnetic negative selection was used to enrich CD4+ T cells, after which naive cells were positively selected on CD45RA and the negative fraction became the memory subset. Blood was collected by leukapheresis, and PBMCs were isolated by Ficoll-Histopaque density gradient centrifugation and then cryopreserved in liquid nitrogen vapor phase. Analytical flow cytometry was used to check the purity and quantity of each magnetically sorted T cell population. Genomic DNA was isolated from every sorted fraction and measured by UV absorbance on a Nanodrop 2000c. TCR CDR3 regions were amplified from genomic DNA by multiplex PCR using the deep immunoSEQ assay. Extracted genomic DNA from each cell subset was distributed evenly across all wells of several immunoSEQ 96-well plates, and each plate was treated as a replicate. For sorted subsets, roughly 200 ng genomic DNA, equal to 30,000 to 35,000 T cell genomes, was loaded into each replicate PCR. The purified libraries were quantified using a Qubit 3.0 fluorometer, sized with a Bioanalyzer 2100, and then quantified again using the KAPA Library Quantification kit. Every immunoSEQ 96-well plate was sequenced on a dedicated single-read 150-cycle Illumina NextSeq 550 flow cell. The authors' analysis ran thus. The immunoSEQ output contained only junctional sequences without quality scores, so filtering could not match that applied to full-length reads. Sequences were annotated with PyIR, a Python wrapper for IgBLAST v1.9, and V/J genes and CDR3 were assigned using IMGT germline references. Reads with weak V/J assignments (E-value above 1e-6), missing CDR3, stop codons, out-of-frame junctions, or ambiguous translated residues were removed. A V3J clonotype was defined by an identical inferred V gene, J gene, and CDR3 amino acid sequence. Percentage overlap between repertoires was calculated by dividing the number of shared unique clonotypes by the size of the smaller repertoire. RTK rarefaction, the Chao1 estimator, and Recon v2.1 estimates of unobserved clonotypes were used to assess repertoire richness. Generation probabilities were computed with OLGA for all TCRbeta clonotypes obtained by the gDNA method from a few donors. TCRdb mirrors the immuneACCESS table, restricted to in-frame sequences. Some clones are absent from its copies; in checked studies, under half trace to an unresolved V gene, and the reason for the others is unknown. V and J calls plus clone size are reproduced from that table; the DNA served to infer D and trimming. The sample records about 1.5 million clones, approximately 98% of which are singletons. About 0.4% of the sample goes to the ten largest clones.

Broad study findings and their caveats: When a handful of donors were compared, the shared fraction of clonotypes was roughly 5% for naive CD4, over 3% for naive CD8, about 2.4% for memory CD4, and less than 0.45% for memory CD8. Higher generation probabilities were observed for clonotypes shared by all four sorted-subset donors than for non-shared clonotypes. Because the study included only a small number of donors, the genetic and exposure-history diversity represented was limited. Based on pairwise subsampling, the degree of clonotype sharing among donors was expected to be affected by sequencing depth. Only blood was sampled, and tissue TCR repertoires likely differ from those in blood. Even with the large sequencing depth, rarefaction of the sorted-subset datasets indicated that sequencing was incomplete. Larger estimated clonotype richness was generally found for naive subsets than for memory subsets.

The sequenced material came from naive CD4+ T cells sorted from blood. The cell subset or site label of this sample denotes: CD45RA+ positively selected. The sequence was obtained from a man aged 30 to 45 in good health.

The DNA sequence is given as TGCAGTGCCACGGGGCGGGGCGAGCAGTACTTC. The encoded protein is CSATGRGEQYF. Here the chain combines TRBV20-1 and TRBJ2-7; the D gene is perhaps TRBD2, from 6 matching bases. Taken from the germline V gene (reference sequence), the CDR1 and CDR2 loops are DFQATT and SNEGSKA. The trim is 6 bases for V and 6 bases for J, with a gap of 12 bases between the germline ends. Inclusive of the bounding cysteine and phenylalanine, the CDR3 is 11 residues long. Left in the record is the CDR3 DNA by itself, 33 bases read in frame from the first base.